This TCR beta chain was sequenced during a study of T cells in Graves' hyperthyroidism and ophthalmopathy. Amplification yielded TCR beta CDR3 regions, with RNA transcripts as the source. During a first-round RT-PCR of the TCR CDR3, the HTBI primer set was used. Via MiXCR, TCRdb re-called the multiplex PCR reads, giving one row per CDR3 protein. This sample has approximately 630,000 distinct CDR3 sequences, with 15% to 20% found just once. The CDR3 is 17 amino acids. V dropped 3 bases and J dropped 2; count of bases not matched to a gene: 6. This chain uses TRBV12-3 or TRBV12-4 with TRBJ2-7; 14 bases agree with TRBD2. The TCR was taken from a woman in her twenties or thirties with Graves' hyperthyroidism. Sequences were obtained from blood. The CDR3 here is CASSFRLAGGSPYEQYF. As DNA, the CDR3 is TGTGCCAGCAGTTTCCGACTAGCGGGAGGGTCCCCCTACGAGCAGTACTTC.